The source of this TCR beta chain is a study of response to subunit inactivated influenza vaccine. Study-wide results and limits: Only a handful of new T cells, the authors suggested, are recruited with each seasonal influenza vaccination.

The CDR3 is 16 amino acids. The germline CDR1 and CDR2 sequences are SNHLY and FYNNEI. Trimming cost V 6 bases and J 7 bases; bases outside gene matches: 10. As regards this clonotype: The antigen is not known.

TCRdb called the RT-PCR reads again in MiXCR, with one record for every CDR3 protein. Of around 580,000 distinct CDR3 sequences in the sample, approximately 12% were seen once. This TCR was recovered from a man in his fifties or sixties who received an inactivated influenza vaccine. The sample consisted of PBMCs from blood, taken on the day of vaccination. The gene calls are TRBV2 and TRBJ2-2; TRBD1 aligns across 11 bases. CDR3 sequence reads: CASRLRTGGGSGELFF. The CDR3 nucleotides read TGTGCCAGCAGACTACGGACAGGGGGCGGAAGCGGGGAGCTGTTTTTT.